This T cell receptor (beta chain) stems from a study of blood T cell repertoires in COVID-19. Germline V gene lookup returns CDR1 SGHDT and CDR2 YYEEEE. The CDR3 totals 15 residues. The germline V and J ends were trimmed by 3 bases and 6 bases, with 17 bases remaining between them. TCRdb's copy holds only in-frame clones and misses some; the assay was immunoSEQ multiplex PCR. The sample lists 43,000 or so clones, about nine tenths occurring once. The TCR comes from a man aged 60 to 75 with active COVID-19. The J gene is TRBJ2-3, the V gene TRBV5-6; D is uncertain. The sample comprised peripheral blood. The CDR3 protein is CASSSSLSQVDTQYF. The CDR3 DNA reads as TGTGCCAGCAGCTCGAGTCTATCCCAAGTGGATACGCAGTATTTT.